This TCR beta chain comes out of a study of T cell responses to AZD1222 COVID-19 vaccine. Repertoires were generated with immunoSEQ multiplex PCR, while TCRdb's copy carries only in-frame clones and drops some. The sample has 200,000 or so clones; about 94% are singletons. The CDR3 has 15 amino acids. Germline V gene lookup returns CDR1 LNHDA and CDR2 SQIVND (reference sequence). The ends were cut back, 4 bases at V and 2 bases at J, with 12 bases in the middle. Note on this clone: Antigen: not known.

Study-wide results and caveats: Most donors were white British, females outnumbered males, and clonal diversity was possibly underestimated.

The specimen comprised peripheral blood, sampled on day 0 of AZD1222 vaccination. The sequence was collected from an adult in good health. This chain links TRBV19 with TRBJ2-1, with D possibly matching TRBD2 (5 bases). The chain's CDR3 is CASSNGGSTYNEQFF. In DNA form, the CDR3 reads TGTGCCAGTAGTAATGGCGGGTCCACCTACAATGAGCAGTTCTTC.